The 25 T cell receptor beta chains listed next were all sequenced from one sample in a study of cytomegalovirus exposure and HLA in healthy donors. 60 Vbeta and 13 Jbeta primers were used in PCR. Measured with immunoSEQ multiplex PCR; TCRdb has only the in-frame clones, and not every one. The table shows 90,000 or so clones, with around four fifths occurring only once. Sequencing was carried out using PBMCs. The source is a boy aged 10-17 years in good health and CMV-seronegative.

The J gene is TRBJ2-3, the V gene TRBV28; perhaps TRBD1 as D (6 bases). V lost 6 bases and J 5 bases, leaving 9 bases between the germline ends. CDR1 MDHEN and CDR2 SYDVKM come from the germline V gene. This CDR3 has 12 amino acids. CDR3 protein: CASSQGGDTQYF. The CDR3 bases are TGTGCCAGCAGCCAAGGGGGAGATACGCAGTATTTT.

The chain carries TRBV6-1 and TRBJ2-7; TRBD1 aligns across 10 bases. The CDR3 runs 14 residues. Germline CDR1 MNHNS, CDR2 SASEGT. The V segment lost 4 bases and the J segment 4 bases; nucleotides outside the gene matches: 4. CDR3 nucleotides: TGTGCCAGCAGTGGACAGGGGGCTCTTTACGAGCAGTACTTC. Amino acids: CASSGQGALYEQYF.

The chain joins TRBV9 to TRBJ2-1; 9 nucleotides match TRBD2. Germline V gene data show CDR1 as SGDLS and CDR2 as YYNGEE. V lost 1 base, J lost 6 bases, and 5 bases stayed unmatched. The CDR3 extends over 15 amino acids. The CDR3 nucleotides are TGTGCCAGCAGCGTAAATAGCGGGGGAGGCAATGAGCAGTTCTTC. Translated, it gives CASSVNSGGGNEQFF.

The chain uses TRBV30 and TRBJ2-1; D unclear. The CDR3 is 13 amino acids. Trimming took 2 bases from V and 0 from J, leaving 5 bases between them. Germline CDR1 reads GTSNPN; CDR2 reads SVGIG (reference sequence). The CDR3 DNA reads as TGTGCCTGGAGTTATAGCTCCTACAATGAGCAGTTCTTC. Its protein product is CAWSYSSYNEQFF. Complete variable domain (other parts from reference TRBV30 and TRBJ2-1): SQTIHQWPATLVQPVGSPLSLECTVEGTSNPNLYWYRQAAGRGLQLLFYSVGIGQISSEVPQNLSASRPQDRQFILSSKKLLLSDSGFYLCAWSYSSYNEQFFGPGTRLTVL.

This sequence joins TRBV2 and TRBJ2-7; 7 nucleotides agree with TRBD1. The CDR3 is 12 residues long. The J segment lost 5 bases and the V segment lost 7 bases, leaving 5 bases of the junction unmatched. Germline-derived CDR1 and CDR2 are SNHLY and FYNNEI. Written as DNA, the CDR3 is TGTGCCAGCACCGAGACAGGGAACGAGCAGTACTTC. This sequence encodes CASTETGNEQYF.

V and J are TRBV7-2 and TRBJ1-5; 7 positions agree with TRBD1. This CDR3 is 16 amino acids long. Losses at the gene ends were 5 bases for V and 0 bases for J; bases not matched to a gene: 7. From germline, CDR1 is SGHTA and CDR2 FQGNSA. DNA of the CDR3: TGTGCCAGCAGCGCGGGACAGCGTTATAGCAATCAGCCCCAGCATTTT. This gives the protein CASSAGQRYSNQPQHF.

The chain recombines TRBV28 with TRBJ1-2; maybe TRBD1 (6 bases). Trimming left V 6 bases short and J 7 bases short, with 12 bases between. The germline gives CDR1 MDHEN, CDR2 SYDVKM. The CDR3 has 12 residues. In DNA, the CDR3 is TGTGCCAGCAGCGTGGGGGGGCTTGGCTACACCTTC. The encoded protein is CASSVGGLGYTF.

The genes are TRBV10-3 and TRBJ2-7; 10 bases map to TRBD1. Trimming at V came to 6 bases and at J to 5 bases, leaving 10 bases not matched to a gene. CDR1 and CDR2 from the germline V gene are ENHRY and SYGVKD. The CDR3 has 15 amino acids. CDR3 in DNA: TGTGCCATCAGGGTAGGGACAGGGGTATACGACGAGCAGTACTTC. Its translation: CAIRVGTGVYDEQYF.

The chain carries TRBV6-1 and TRBJ2-5, with 10 bases identical to TRBD2. Germline V CDR1 and CDR2: MNHNS, SASEGT. This CDR3 has 16 amino acids. V shed 4 bases and J 6 bases; nucleotides not matched to a gene: 11. Here the CDR3 DNA reads TGTGCCAGCAGTGGTAGCGGGAGGTGGGGTCTCCAGACCCAGTACTTC. Translated: CASSGSGRWGLQTQYF.

The chain employs TRBV9 and TRBJ2-1, with 9 bases fitting TRBD1. Germline V CDR1 and CDR2: SGDLS, YYNGEE. The ends lost 4 bases at V and 8 bases at J; junction bases unmatched: 13. The CDR3 sequence is 16 residues long. The CDR3 DNA reads TGTGCCAGCAGCATCCAACCGGGACAGGGAGGCGATGAGCAGTTCTTC. As protein: CASSIQPGQGGDEQFF.

The chain employs TRBV30 and TRBJ2-7; a weak D match, TRBD2 (5 bases). The V gene lost 1 base and the J gene lost 2 bases, with 9 bases spanning the gap. This CDR3 has 13 amino acids. Germline assignment: CDR1 GTSNPN and CDR2 SVGIG (reference sequence). The CDR3 DNA reads TGTGCCTGGAGTGCGGGATCTACCTACGAGCAGTACTTC. Protein: CAWSAGSTYEQYF. Combining the CDR3 with reference TRBV30 and TRBJ2-7 gives the whole variable domain SQTIHQWPATLVQPVGSPLSLECTVEGTSNPNLYWYRQAAGRGLQLLFYSVGIGQISSEVPQNLSASRPQDRQFILSSKKLLLSDSGFYLCAWSAGSTYEQYFGPGTRLTVT.

The V gene is TRBV30, the J gene TRBJ1-1; a weak D match, TRBD1 (5 bases). CDR3 size: 13 residues. The germline CDR1 and CDR2 sequences are GTSNPN and SVGIG (reference sequence). Trimming removed 3 bases from V and 1 base from J, with 9 bases in between. CDR3 DNA: TGTGCCTGGAGGGGGCCGAGGAACACTGAAGCTTTCTTT. Translation gives CAWRGPRNTEAFF.

The chain recombines TRBV29-1 with TRBJ2-3, with 8 bases identical to TRBD1. After removal of 5 bases from V and 4 bases from J, the junction contained 2 bases not matched to a gene. The CDR3 is made up of 12 amino acids. Germline V gene sequence: CDR1 SQVTM, CDR2 ANQGSEA. The CDR3 coding sequence is TGCAGCGTTTTACAGGGGGCAGATACGCAGTATTTT. Its protein is CSVLQGADTQYF.

This clone was observed a handful of times. The chain carries TRBV27 and TRBJ1-2; D ambiguous. The CDR3 contains 12 residues. Trimming took 8 bases from V and 6 from J, leaving 13 bases between them. Germline-derived CDR1 and CDR2 are MNHEY and SMNVEV (reference sequence). CDR3 loop: CASGFLSNGYTF. DNA for the CDR3: TGTGCCAGCGGCTTCCTCAGTAATGGCTACACCTTC.

The sample holds a few counts of this clone. The chain recombines TRBV30 with TRBJ2-3; the D gene is possibly TRBD1 (6 bases). V was trimmed by 0 bases and J by 9 bases, leaving 10 bases between them. CDR1 GTSNPN and CDR2 SVGIG come from the germline V gene (reference sequence). The CDR3 sequence is 12 residues long. CDR3 DNA: TGTGCCTGGAGTGTATGGGGGCAGACGCAGTATTTT. This encodes CAWSVWGQTQYF.

This clone was counted between two and nine times. J is TRBJ1-3 and V is TRBV7-9, with 9 nucleotides matching TRBD1. This CDR3 contains 15 residues. V was clipped by 4 bases and J by 3 bases; unmatched bases: 4. Looked up from germline, CDR1 is SEHNR and CDR2 is FQNEAQ (reference sequence). The CDR3 DNA sequence: TGTGCCAGCAGCTGGCGACAGGGGGATGGAAACACCATATATTTT. Translation gives CASSWRQGDGNTIYF.

V usage is TRBV5-4 and J usage is TRBJ1-1, with 12 bases fitting TRBD1. Germline trimming cut 3 bases from V and 3 bases from J; bases unmatched to any gene: 6. CDR1 is SGHNT, CDR2 YYREEE, per germline (reference sequence). This CDR3 is built from 16 residues. CDR3 DNA sequence: TGTGCCAGCAGCTCCGGGACAGGGGGCGCGTACACTGAAGCTTTCTTT. Translation: CASSSGTGGAYTEAFF.

About this clone itself: This same CDR3 is encoded by further DNA sequences in the sample. V usage is TRBV7-2 and J usage is TRBJ2-3; unclear D gene. Germline-derived CDR1 and CDR2 are SGHTA and FQGNSA. CDR3 length: 13 residues. V lost 5 bases and J 6 bases, leaving 12 bases between the germline ends. This chain's CDR3 is CASSPYDGDTQYF. The CDR3 nucleotides read TGTGCCAGCAGCCCCTACGACGGGGATACGCAGTATTTT.

This clone turned up a few times. The chain carries TRBV5-6 and TRBJ2-1, with 14 positions matching TRBD2. V trimming: 3 bases; J trimming: 6 bases; junction bases outside the gene matches: 8. The germline CDR1 and CDR2 sequences are SGHDT and YYEEEE. The CDR3 runs 17 residues. The CDR3, as DNA: TGTGCCAGCAGCTCCCCCCGACTAGCGGGAGGGCCCAATGAGCAGTTCTTC. Protein sequence: CASSSPRLAGGPNEQFF.

The chain links TRBV7-8 to TRBJ2-1; perhaps TRBD1 as D (6 bases). CDR3 size: 14 residues. CDR1 SGHVS and CDR2 FQNEAQ come from the germline V gene. V was cut by 5 bases and J by 2 bases, with 10 bases left in between. CDR3 DNA sequence: TGTGCCAGCAGCCGGCAGGGGACCTACAATGAGCAGTTCTTC. The encoded protein is CASSRQGTYNEQFF.

The chain joins TRBV16 to TRBJ2-3; no clear D. Trimming pared 4 bases from V and 3 bases from J, leaving 5 bases between. Germline lookup yields CDR1 KGHSY and CDR2 FQNENV. The CDR3 is made up of 12 amino acids. CDR3 sequence reads: CASSLKTDTQYF. The CDR3 DNA reads TGTGCCAGCAGCCTTAAAACAGATACGCAGTATTTT.

This clone turned up a few times. The chain carries TRBV13 and TRBJ1-1; tentative D call: TRBD1 (6 bases). Germline V gene sequence: CDR1 PRHDT, CDR2 FYEKMQ (reference sequence). V lost 3 bases to trimming and J lost 7 bases, with 9 bases between them. The CDR3 sequence is 12 residues long. The CDR3 reads CASSFVRGEAFF. CDR3 sequence (DNA): TGTGCCAGCAGCTTTGTCAGGGGTGAAGCTTTCTTT.

The chain employs TRBV30 and TRBJ2-7; D unclear. The CDR3 spans 13 residues. Germline CDR1 GTSNPN, CDR2 SVGIG (reference sequence). V was trimmed by 6 bases and J by 7 bases, leaving 19 bases between them. This chain's CDR3 is CACKGTTYGEQYF. The DNA for the CDR3 is TGTGCCTGTAAAGGCACTACGTACGGGGAGCAGTACTTC.

V usage is TRBV15 and J usage is TRBJ2-7, with 10 bases matching TRBD1. V shed 1 base, J shed 6 bases, and the junction held 6 bases outside the gene matches. Germline values: CDR1 LNHNV, CDR2 YYDKDF (reference sequence). This CDR3 region has 15 residues. The CDR3 sequence: CATSRGTGQGSEQYF. The CDR3, as DNA: TGTGCCACCAGCAGAGGAACGGGACAGGGGTCCGAGCAGTACTTC. Filled out from reference TRBV15 and TRBJ2-7, the complete variable domain reads DAMVIQNPRYQVTQFGKPVTLSCSQTLNHNVMYWYQQKSSQAPKLLFHYYDKDFNNEADTPDNFQSRRPNTSFCFLDIRSPGLGDTAMYLCATSRGTGQGSEQYFGPGTRLTVT.

In this sample, this clone turned up once. The rearrangement joins TRBV4-3 to TRBJ2-7; TRBD1 aligns across 9 bases. From germline, CDR1 is LGHNA and CDR2 YSLEER. J gave up 5 bases and V 1 base, and 3 bases lay outside the gene matches. The CDR3 consists of 14 residues. The CDR3 here is CASSQVTGGNEQYF. For the CDR3, the DNA is TGCGCCAGCAGCCAAGTTACAGGGGGCAACGAGCAGTACTTC.